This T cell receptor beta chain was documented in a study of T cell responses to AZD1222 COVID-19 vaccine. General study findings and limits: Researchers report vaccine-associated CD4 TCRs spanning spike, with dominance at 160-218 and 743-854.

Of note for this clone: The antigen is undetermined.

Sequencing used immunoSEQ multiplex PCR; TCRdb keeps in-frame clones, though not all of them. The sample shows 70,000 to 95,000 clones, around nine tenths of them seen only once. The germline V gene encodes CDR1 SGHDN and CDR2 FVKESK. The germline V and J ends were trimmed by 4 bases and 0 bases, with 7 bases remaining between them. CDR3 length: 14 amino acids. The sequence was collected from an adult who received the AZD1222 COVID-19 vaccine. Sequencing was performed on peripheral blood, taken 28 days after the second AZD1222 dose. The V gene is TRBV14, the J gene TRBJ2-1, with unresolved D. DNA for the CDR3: TGTGCCAGCAGCCGCGGACGCTCCTACAATGAGCAGTTCTTC. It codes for CASSRGRSYNEQFF.